The following is a TCR beta chain sequence with its context. What it recognizes is unknown. The sample is drawn from a study of shared clonotypes between healthy human individuals. For the study at large: A couple of female and three male donors aged 18 to 49 were enrolled.

CDR1 MGHRA and CDR2 YSYEKL come from the germline V gene. The V and J ends lost 2 bases and 0 bases respectively, with 12 bases between them. This CDR3 comprises 16 residues. Whole-study results and caveats: The study generally estimated greater richness for naive than memory subsets. For naive CD4 cells, approximately 4.7% of clonotypes were shared across a handful of donors.

Evenly divided among several immunoSEQ plates was the genomic DNA of each subset. The protocol was immunoSEQ multiplex PCR, while the TCRdb copy is restricted to in-frame clones and leaves out a portion. In the table there are 1,500,000 or so clones, roughly 98.5% of which are singletons. The chain carries TRBV4-1 and TRBJ2-3, with D unclear. The TCR sequence derives from a man aged 25 to 40 in good health. Sequencing used naive CD4+ T cells sorted from blood. The subset here: CD45RA+ positively selected. CDR3 sequence reads: CASSQRVVTSTDTQYF. The CDR3, as DNA: TGCGCCAGCAGCCAAAGAGTAGTTACTAGCACAGATACGCAGTATTTT.